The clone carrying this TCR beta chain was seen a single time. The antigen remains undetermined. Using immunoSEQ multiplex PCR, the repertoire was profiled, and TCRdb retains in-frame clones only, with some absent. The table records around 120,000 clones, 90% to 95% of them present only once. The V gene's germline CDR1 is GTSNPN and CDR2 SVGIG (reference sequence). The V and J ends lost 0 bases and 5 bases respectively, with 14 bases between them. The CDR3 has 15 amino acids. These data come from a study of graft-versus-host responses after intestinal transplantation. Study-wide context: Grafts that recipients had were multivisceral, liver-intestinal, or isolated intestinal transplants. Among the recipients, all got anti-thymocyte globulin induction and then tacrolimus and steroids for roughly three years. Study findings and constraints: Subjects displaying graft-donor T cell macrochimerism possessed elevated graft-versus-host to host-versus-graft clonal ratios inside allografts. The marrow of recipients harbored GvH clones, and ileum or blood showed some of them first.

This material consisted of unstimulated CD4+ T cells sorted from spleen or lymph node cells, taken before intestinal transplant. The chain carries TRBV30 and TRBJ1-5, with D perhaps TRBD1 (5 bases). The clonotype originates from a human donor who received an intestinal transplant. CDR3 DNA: TGTGCCTGGAGTGTACTCGGAAGGGGCGATCAGCCCCAGCATTTT. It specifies CAWSVLGRGDQPQHF. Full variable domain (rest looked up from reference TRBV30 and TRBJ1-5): SQTIHQWPATLVQPVGSPLSLECTVEGTSNPNLYWYRQAAGRGLQLLFYSVGIGQISSEVPQNLSASRPQDRQFILSSKKLLLSDSGFYLCAWSVLGRGDQPQHFGDGTRLSIL.